Presented here are 18 T cell receptor beta chains from one specimen sequenced in a study of cytomegalovirus exposure and HLA in healthy donors listed by TCRdb under 2017. The library was generated by the immunoSEQ multiplex PCR assay. For the multiplex PCR, a mixture combining 60 forward primers for TCR Vbeta segments and 13 reverse primers for TCR Jbeta segments was used. TCRdb stores this immuneACCESS table with in-frame sequences only. Part of the clones is absent; in the studies checked, under half of the shortfall reflects unresolved V genes, and no reason is known for the rest. The table for this sample lists some 150,000 clones; 74% of them were counted only once. The ten largest make up around 4.1% of the sample. Sequencing was performed on PBMCs. The origin of the receptors is a man aged 18 to 35 in good health and CMV-seropositive.

The chain uses TRBV27 and TRBJ2-1, with 10 positions matching TRBD1. Germline lookup yields CDR1 MNHEY and CDR2 SMNVEV (reference sequence). The trim removed 6 bases at V and 4 bases at J, leaving 9 bases unmatched. CDR3 length: 16 residues. CDR3 nucleotides: TGTGCCAGCAGGACCTCCGGGACAGGGGCATACAATGAGCAGTTCTTC. As protein: CASRTSGTGAYNEQFF.

The chain couples TRBV6-1 to TRBJ2-7; D may be TRBD1 (6 bases). Germline CDR1 MNHNS, CDR2 SASEGT. The CDR3 totals 13 residues. V was trimmed by 1 base and J by 9 bases, leaving 13 bases between them. The CDR3 spells CASSEGQDWRQYF. As DNA, the CDR3 is TGTGCCAGCAGTGAAGGACAGGATTGGAGGCAGTACTTC.

This chain uses TRBV16 with TRBJ1-4, with 7 positions matching TRBD1. V lost 3 bases to trimming and J lost 2 bases; unmatched junction nucleotides: 0. The germline CDR1 and CDR2 sequences are KGHSY and FQNENV. The CDR3 sequence is 14 residues long. Here the CDR3 reads CASSQTGTNEKLFF. CDR3 DNA: TGTGCCAGCAGCCAGACAGGGACTAATGAAAAACTGTTTTTT.

This sequence joins TRBV18 and TRBJ1-1; tentatively, D is TRBD1 (5 bases). Trimming removed 3 bases at V and 1 base at J, with 9 bases between. Looked up from germline, CDR1 is KGHSH and CDR2 is LQKENI. This CDR3 spans 14 amino acids. CDR3: CASSPTDANTEAFF. The CDR3 DNA sequence: TGTGCCAGCTCACCGACAGATGCGAACACTGAAGCTTTCTTT. Variable domain in full (rest from reference TRBV18 and TRBJ1-1): NAGVMQNPRHLVRRRGQEARLRCSPMKGHSHVYWYRQLPEEGLKFMVYLQKENIIDESGMPKERFSAEFPKEGPSILRIQQVVRGDSAAYFCASSPTDANTEAFFGQGTRLTVV.

The gene calls are TRBV19 and TRBJ2-4; 7 nucleotides match TRBD1. Germline V gives CDR1 LNHDA, CDR2 SQIVND (reference sequence). The length of the CDR3 is 15 residues. Trimming cost V 1 base and J 6 bases; bases outside gene matches: 6. CDR3 nucleotides: TGTGCCAGTAGTATAGTCGCCCAGGGGGTAAACATTCAGTACTTC. This codes for CASSIVAQGVNIQYF.

This clone was seen just once. The chain couples TRBV5-1 to TRBJ2-3; D is perhaps TRBD2 (6 bases). The ends were cut back, 1 base at V and 7 bases at J, with 16 bases in the middle. Germline lookup yields CDR1 SGHRS and CDR2 YFSETQ. This CDR3 has 15 amino acids. The CDR3 spells CASSLRAEGKNTQYF. The CDR3 DNA reads as TGCGCCAGCAGCTTGCGGGCGGAGGGTAAAAATACGCAGTATTTT.

The V and J genes are TRBV7-8 and TRBJ2-3; 7 bases line up with TRBD2. The J segment lost 4 bases and the V segment lost 5 bases, leaving 12 bases of the junction unmatched. Per the germline V gene, CDR1 is SGHVS and CDR2 is FQNEAQ. There are 16 residues in the CDR3. CDR3 protein: CASSPWGREAPDTQYF. DNA of the CDR3: TGTGCCAGCAGCCCTTGGGGACGGGAGGCGCCAGATACGCAGTATTTT.

The CDR3 nucleotides read TGTGCCAGCAGCTCGGGACAGGGCTACGATACGCAGTATTTT. Its protein is CASSSGQGYDTQYF. The V call is TRBV5-6, the J call TRBJ2-3; TRBD1 matches 9 bases. This CDR3 is 14 amino acids long. Germline V gene data show CDR1 as SGHDT and CDR2 as YYEEEE. J was trimmed by 6 bases and V by 3 bases; bases with no gene match: 5.

On this clone itself: One junction end does not reproduce the germline sequence, and a read error may be involved. The rearrangement uses TRBV7-7 and TRBJ2-2; D remains unclear. In germline, CDR1 is SSHAT, CDR2 FNYEAQ (reference sequence). This CDR3 contains 16 residues. The CDR3 loop is CASSLVRLLNTGELFF. CDR3 DNA: TGTGCTAGCAGCTTAGTGAGACTCTTGAACACCGGGGAGCTGTTTTTT.

V gene TRBV5-1 combines with J gene TRBJ1-1; TRBD1 aligns across 9 bases. From germline, CDR1 is SGHRS and CDR2 YFSETQ. J gave up 2 bases and V 3 bases, and 8 bases lay outside the gene matches. This CDR3 is 16 amino acids long. CDR3 amino acids: CASSYRRQGENTEAFF. In DNA form, the CDR3 reads TGCGCCAGCAGCTACCGTAGACAGGGGGAAAACACTGAAGCTTTCTTT.

The rearrangement links TRBV27 to TRBJ2-2; 7 bases are shared with TRBD1. V gave up 6 bases and J gave up 7 bases; unmatched junction bases: 11. The CDR3 covers 15 residues. Germline V gene sequence: CDR1 MNHEY, CDR2 SMNVEV (reference sequence). The chain's CDR3 is CASRRKQGIGGELFF. The CDR3 DNA reads TGTGCCAGCAGGCGCAAACAGGGGATCGGCGGGGAGCTGTTTTTT.

The chain combines TRBV7-2 with TRBJ1-2, with a weak D call TRBD1 (5 bases). The V gene lost 5 bases and the J gene lost 1 base, with 11 bases spanning the gap. Germline-derived CDR1 and CDR2 are SGHTA and FQGNSA. The CDR3 runs 14 residues. CDR3 in amino acids: CASSPRVGNYGYTF. The CDR3 region has the DNA TGTGCCAGCAGCCCCAGGGTTGGTAACTATGGCTACACCTTC.

This clone was detected a few times. V gene TRBV6-6 combines with J gene TRBJ1-3, with 8 positions matching TRBD1. Germline V CDR1 and CDR2: MNHNY, SVGAGI (reference sequence). The CDR3 is 15 amino acids. Germline trimming cut 6 bases from V and 5 bases from J; bases unmatched to any gene: 9. The CDR3 bases are TGTGCCAGCAGACCGGGACAGGTGTCCCGAAACACCATATATTTT. Its protein is CASRPGQVSRNTIYF.

J is TRBJ1-2 and V is TRBV27; D gene ambiguous. CDR1 MNHEY and CDR2 SMNVEV come from the germline V gene (reference sequence). The V end was cut by 0 bases, the J end by 2 bases, with 4 bases between. The CDR3 runs to 13 residues. The CDR3 DNA is TGTGCCAGCAGTTTATCAGAGAACTATGGCTACACCTTC. Amino acids: CASSLSENYGYTF.

The chain joins TRBV28 to TRBJ2-7, with a weak D call TRBD2 (5 bases). Trimming removed 3 bases from V and 0 bases from J, with 12 bases in between. The germline gives CDR1 MDHEN, CDR2 SYDVKM. The CDR3 loop spans 15 amino acids. CDR3 amino acids: CASSLRGWSSYEQYF. The CDR3 DNA reads as TGTGCCAGCAGTTTGCGAGGGTGGAGCTCCTACGAGCAGTACTTC. Full variable domain (outside the CDR3, taken from reference TRBV28 and TRBJ2-7): DVKVTQSSRYLVKRTGEKVFLECVQDMDHENMFWYRQDPGLGLRLIYFSYDVKMKEKGDIPEGYSVSREKKERFSLILESASTNQTSMYLCASSLRGWSSYEQYFGPGTRLTVT.

The chain links TRBV28 to TRBJ1-2, with 10 bases that match TRBD1. In germline, CDR1 is MDHEN, CDR2 SYDVKM. V lost 5 bases, J lost 1 base, and 4 bases stayed unmatched. The CDR3 totals 15 residues. The CDR3 nucleotides are TGTGCCAGCAGTCCCGGGACAGGGGATAACTATGGCTACACCTTC. This gives the protein CASSPGTGDNYGYTF.

V and J are TRBV27 and TRBJ2-6, with D perhaps TRBD1 (6 bases). With 5 bases removed from V and 0 bases from J, the gap between germline ends came to 17 bases. Germline V gives CDR1 MNHEY, CDR2 SMNVEV (reference sequence). The CDR3 consists of 18 residues. The CDR3, as DNA: TGTGCCAGCAGTGCACAGGGTACCCCACTCTCTGGGGCCAACGTCCTGACTTTC. This gives the protein CASSAQGTPLSGANVLTF.

The CDR3 sequence is CASSRQHQSSYEQYF. As DNA, the CDR3 is TGTGCCAGCTCACGACAACATCAGAGCTCCTACGAGCAGTACTTC. The chain is built from TRBV18 and TRBJ2-7, with unresolved D. Germline V gene sequence: CDR1 KGHSH, CDR2 LQKENI. The CDR3 extends over 15 amino acids. Trimming shortened V by 4 bases and J by 0 bases, and 13 bases separated the two germline ends.